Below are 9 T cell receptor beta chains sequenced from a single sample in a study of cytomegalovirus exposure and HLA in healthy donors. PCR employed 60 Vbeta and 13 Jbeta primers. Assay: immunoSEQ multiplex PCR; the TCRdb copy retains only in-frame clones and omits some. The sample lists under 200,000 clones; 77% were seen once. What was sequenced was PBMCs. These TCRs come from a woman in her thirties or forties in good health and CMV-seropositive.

This CDR3 reads CASRRELLTGSYNEQFF. The CDR3 bases are TGCGCCAGCAGGCGGGAGCTCCTGACCGGCTCCTACAATGAGCAGTTCTTC. The chain joins TRBV5-1 to TRBJ2-1; TRBD2 agrees at 7 bases. The CDR3 spans 17 residues. Germline V gene data show CDR1 as SGHRS and CDR2 as YFSETQ. With V trimmed by 5 bases and J by 0 bases, 11 bases remained unmatched.

CDR3 bases: TGTGCCAGCAAGACTAGCGGTTTAGCCGATGAGCAGTTCTTC. As protein: CASKTSGLADEQFF. V gene TRBV6-1 combines with J gene TRBJ2-1, with 9 bases identical to TRBD2. V lost 7 bases, J lost 8 bases, and 9 bases stayed unmatched. This CDR3 is 14 amino acids long. Germline CDR1 MNHNS, CDR2 SASEGT.

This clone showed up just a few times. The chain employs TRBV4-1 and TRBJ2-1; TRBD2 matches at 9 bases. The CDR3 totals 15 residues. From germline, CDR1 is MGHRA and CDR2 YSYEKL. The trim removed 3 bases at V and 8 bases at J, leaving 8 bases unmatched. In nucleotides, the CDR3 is TGCGCCAGCAGCCACCACGGACTAGCGATCGATGAGCAGTTCTTC. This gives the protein CASSHHGLAIDEQFF.

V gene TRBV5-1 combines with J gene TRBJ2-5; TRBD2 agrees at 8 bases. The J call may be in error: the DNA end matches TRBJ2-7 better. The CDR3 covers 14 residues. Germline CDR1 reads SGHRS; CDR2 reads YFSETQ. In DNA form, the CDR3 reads TGCGCCAGCAGCGGGACTAGTACTGACTACGAGCAGTACTTC. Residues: CASSGTSTDYEQYF.

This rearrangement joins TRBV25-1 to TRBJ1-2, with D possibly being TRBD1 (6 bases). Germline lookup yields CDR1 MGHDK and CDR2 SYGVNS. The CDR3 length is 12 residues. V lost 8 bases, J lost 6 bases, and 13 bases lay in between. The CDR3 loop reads CASFGQLNGYTF. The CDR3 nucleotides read TGTGCCAGCTTCGGACAGCTTAATGGCTACACCTTC.

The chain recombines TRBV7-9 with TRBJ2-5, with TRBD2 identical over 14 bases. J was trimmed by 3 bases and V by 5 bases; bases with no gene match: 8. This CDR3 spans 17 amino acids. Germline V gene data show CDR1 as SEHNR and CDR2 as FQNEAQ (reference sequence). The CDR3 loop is CASSPWTSGGLKETQYF. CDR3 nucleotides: TGTGCCAGCAGCCCCTGGACTAGCGGGGGGTTGAAAGAGACCCAGTACTTC.

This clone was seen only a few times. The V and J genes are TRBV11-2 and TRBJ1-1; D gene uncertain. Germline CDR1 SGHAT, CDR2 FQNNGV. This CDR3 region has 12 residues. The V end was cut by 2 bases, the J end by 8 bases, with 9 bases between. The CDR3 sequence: CASSLIGREAFF. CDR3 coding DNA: TGTGCCAGCAGCTTAATCGGCAGGGAAGCTTTCTTT.

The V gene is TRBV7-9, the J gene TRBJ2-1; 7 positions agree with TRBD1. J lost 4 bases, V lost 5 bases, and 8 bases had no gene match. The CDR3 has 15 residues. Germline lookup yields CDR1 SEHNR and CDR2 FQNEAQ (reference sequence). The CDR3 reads CASSPPGTAYNEQFF. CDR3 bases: TGTGCCAGCAGCCCCCCTGGGACAGCGTACAATGAGCAGTTCTTC. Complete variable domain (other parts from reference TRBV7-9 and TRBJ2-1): DTGVSQNPRHKITKRGQNVTFRCDPISEHNRLYWYRQTLGQGPEFLTYFQNEAQLEKSRLLSDRFSAERPKGSFSTLEIQRTEQGDSAMYLCASSPPGTAYNEQFFGPGTRLTVL.

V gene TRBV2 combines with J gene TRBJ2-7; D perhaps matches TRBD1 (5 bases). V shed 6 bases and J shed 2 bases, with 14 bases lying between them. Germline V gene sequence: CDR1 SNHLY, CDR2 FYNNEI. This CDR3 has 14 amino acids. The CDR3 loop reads CASSAEGATYEQYF. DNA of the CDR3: TGTGCCAGCAGCGCCGAAGGGGCCACCTACGAGCAGTACTTC.